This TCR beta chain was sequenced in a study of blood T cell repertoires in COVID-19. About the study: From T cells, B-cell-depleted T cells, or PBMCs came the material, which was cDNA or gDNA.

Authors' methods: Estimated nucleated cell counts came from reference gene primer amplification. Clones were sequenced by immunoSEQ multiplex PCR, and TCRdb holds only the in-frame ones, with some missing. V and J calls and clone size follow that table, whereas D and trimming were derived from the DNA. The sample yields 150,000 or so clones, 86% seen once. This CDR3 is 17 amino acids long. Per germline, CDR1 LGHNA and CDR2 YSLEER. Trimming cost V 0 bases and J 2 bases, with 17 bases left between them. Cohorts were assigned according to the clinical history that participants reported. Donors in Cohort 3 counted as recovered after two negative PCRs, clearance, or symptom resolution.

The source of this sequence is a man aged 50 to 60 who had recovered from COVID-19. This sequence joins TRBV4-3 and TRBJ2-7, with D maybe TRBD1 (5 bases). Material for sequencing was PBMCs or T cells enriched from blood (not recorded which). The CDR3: CASSQDPGIKWAYEQYV. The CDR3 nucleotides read TGCGCCAGCAGCCAAGATCCAGGGATTAAATGGGCCTACGAGCAGTACGTC.